The entry below gives a single TCR beta chain sequence along with its context. Original handling: Reference gene primer amplification gave nucleated cell count estimates. Profiled with immunoSEQ multiplex PCR; TCRdb holds only in-frame clones, not every one. D and trimming were read from the DNA, whereas the V and J calls and clone size are those reported in that table. The table shows roughly 200,000 clones, with over 75% occurring only once. The participants were between about 18 and 100 years old and came from 20 to 30 US areas. Resolution of symptoms, clearance, or two negative PCRs was present in recovered Cohort 3 donors. These data originate in a study of blood T cell repertoires in COVID-19. The overall study: PBMCs, B-cell-depleted T cells, or T cells provided the cDNA or gDNA that made up the material.

V was clipped by 8 bases and J by 6 bases, with 19 bases between them. The CDR3 is 14 amino acids. From germline, CDR1 is LNHDA and CDR2 SQIVND (reference sequence). The sequenced material came from PBMCs or T cells enriched from blood (not recorded which). This receptor was taken from a man aged 40-49 years who had recovered from COVID-19. V is TRBV19 and J is TRBJ1-1; possibly TRBD1 for D (5 bases). For the CDR3, the DNA is TGTGCCAGTCAAACCTCAGGGTTATACGCTGAAGCTTTCTTT. Its protein product is CASQTSGLYAEAFF.